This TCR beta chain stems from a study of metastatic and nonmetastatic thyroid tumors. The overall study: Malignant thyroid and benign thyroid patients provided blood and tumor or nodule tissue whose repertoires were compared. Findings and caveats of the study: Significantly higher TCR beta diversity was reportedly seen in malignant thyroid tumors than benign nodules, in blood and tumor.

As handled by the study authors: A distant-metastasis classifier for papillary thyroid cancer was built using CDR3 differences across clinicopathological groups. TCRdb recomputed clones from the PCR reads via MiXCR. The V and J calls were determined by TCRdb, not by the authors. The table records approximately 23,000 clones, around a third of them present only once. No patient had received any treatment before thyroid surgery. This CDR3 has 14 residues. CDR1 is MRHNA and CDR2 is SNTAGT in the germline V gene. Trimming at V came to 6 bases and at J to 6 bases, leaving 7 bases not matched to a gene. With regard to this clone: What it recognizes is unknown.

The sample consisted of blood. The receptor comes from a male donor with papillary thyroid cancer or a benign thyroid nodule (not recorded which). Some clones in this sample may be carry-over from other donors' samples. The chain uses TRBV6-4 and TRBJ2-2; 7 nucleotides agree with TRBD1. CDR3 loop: CASRAQGSAGELFF. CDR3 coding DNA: TGTGCCAGCAGGGCACAGGGGTCGGCCGGGGAGCTGTTTTTT.